This T cell receptor beta chain was identified during a study of T cell responses to AZD1222 COVID-19 vaccine. Generated by immunoSEQ multiplex PCR, the TCRdb table keeps only in-frame clones and is missing some. The data contain approximately 110,000 clones, 82% of them seen just once; the ten biggest clones take up approximately 5.1%. Germline-derived CDR1 and CDR2 are LNHNV and YYDKDF (reference sequence). Trimming took off 0 bases at V and 7 bases at J, with 3 bases between the two ends. The CDR3 length is 11 residues. The chain uses TRBV15 and TRBJ1-2; D gene uncertain. The material was peripheral blood, obtained on day 0 of AZD1222 vaccination. The source of this sequence is an adult in good health. The CDR3 DNA is TGTGCCACCAGCAGAGAAGGTGGCTACACCTTC. Its protein product is CATSREGGYTF.